Detailed here is one T cell receptor (beta chain). Its cognate antigen is unknown. The sample originates from a study of early T cells in non-severe SARS-CoV-2 infection. Whole-study context: The chains were unpaired, and the sequenced material was bulk RNA from unsorted whole blood.

Germline CDR1 is DFQATT and CDR2 is SNEGSKA (reference sequence). The CDR3 covers 12 residues. Study-wide points: A preference for anti-spike CD8 responses marked VDJdb matching, which missed private and CD4 specificities.

Each cDNA molecule carried a unique molecular identifier. TCRdb itself ran the 5' RACE reads through MiXCR, one entry per CDR3 protein. The sample contains 75,000 to 90,000 distinct CDR3 sequences, more than 10% of which appear only once. This rearrangement joins TRBV20-1 to TRBJ2-3; D is undetermined. The sequenced material came from whole blood. This receptor was identified in an adult who was a healthcare worker with PCR-confirmed SARS-CoV-2 infection or an uninfected control (not recorded which). The CDR3: CTAASRTDTQYF. The DNA of the CDR3 is TGCACCGCCGCCTCGCGCACAGATACGCAGTATTTT.